This TCR beta chain is drawn from a study of low-dose radiotherapy and immunotherapy resistance in tumors. Described time point: after trial treatment. Treatment of the sample: LDRT plus nivolumab, ipilimumab, low-dose cyclophosphamide and aspirin (RACIN trial). The CDR3 totals 18 residues. First-strand cDNA relied on TRAV- and TRBV-specific primers spanning alpha and beta chains. Over approximately 19 PCR cycles, TCRs were amplified from a constant-region primer and V-primer adapter. mRNA that had been isolated underwent amplification through in vitro transcription. TCRdb reprocessed the reads via MiXCR and lists one record per CDR3 protein. The table includes nearly 60,000 distinct CDR3 sequences, about 23% detected once. This clonotype has a count of ten or more.

The genes are TRBV21-1 and TRBJ1-1; TRBD1 reflects the table's D call only, with no check against the DNA. TRBV21-1 is a known pseudogene. The TCR sequence derives from a male donor with prostate cancer. The specimen comprised PBMCs, sampled after low-dose radiotherapy plus immunotherapy. CDR3 residues: CASSKTALGQGGGTEAFF. The CDR3 DNA reads TGTGCCAGCAGCAAAACCGCTCTTGGACAGGGTGGTGGAACTGAAGCTTTCTTT.